Listed below are T cell receptor beta chains from one sample, sequenced in a study of blood T cell repertoires in COVID-19. The protocol was immunoSEQ multiplex PCR, while the TCRdb copy is restricted to in-frame clones and leaves out a portion. This table holds roughly 62,000 clones, approximately 88% found once. The sequencing input was peripheral blood. These receptor sequences come from a man aged 30 to 39 with COVID-19, enrolled during active disease. Both conserved end residues are part of each CDR3. The order of the fields is CDR3 length, clone size, V gene, D gene, J gene, CDR3 protein, CDR3 DNA. D genes are given only for firm matches. Clone size is given for some rows only: seen once, a few or many times, or a class if the clone is expanded.

16	NA	TRBV4-1	NA	TRBJ1-5	CASSQDGGIGNQPQHF	TGCGCCAGCAGCCAAGACGGGGGGATAGGCAATCAGCCCCAGCATTTT
15	NA	TRBV6-1	NA	TRBJ2-5	CASSEASRNRETQYF	TGTGCCAGCAGTGAAGCGTCACGTAACAGGGAGACCCAGTACTTC
15	NA	TRBV5-1	TRBD2	TRBJ2-7	CASSGTSGSRHEQYF	TGCGCCAGCAGTGGGACTAGCGGGAGTCGCCACGAGCAGTACTTC
15	NA	TRBV7-8	NA	TRBJ1-2	CASSLGRGGNYGYTF	TGTGCCAGCAGCTTAGGACGAGGAGGGAACTATGGCTACACCTTC
15	once	TRBV19	TRBD1	TRBJ2-7	CASSIVRGQNYEQYF	TGTGCCAGTAGTATAGTAAGGGGACAGAACTACGAGCAGTACTTC
14	NA	TRBV6-5	NA	TRBJ1-3	CASSYQGNEDTIYF	TGTGCCAGCAGTTACCAGGGGAACGAGGACACCATATATTTT
13	NA	TRBV18	NA	TRBJ2-5	CASSPPAQETQYF	TGTGCCAGCTCACCACCGGCCCAAGAGACCCAGTACTTC
14	NA	TRBV6-1	TRBD1	TRBJ1-2	CASSFIRGEDGYTF	TGTGCCAGCAGTTTCATCAGGGGGGAGGATGGCTACACCTTC
11	NA	TRBV2	NA	TRBJ2-5	CASSETETQYF	TGTGCCAGCAGTGAAACTGAGACCCAGTACTTC
13	NA	TRBV2	TRBD1	TRBJ1-2	CASSFRQGQGYTF	TGTGCCAGCAGCTTCAGACAGGGTCAGGGCTACACCTTC
15	NA	TRBV6-5	TRBD1	TRBJ2-3	CASRDPGQGADTQYF	TGTGCCAGCAGGGACCCGGGACAGGGGGCAGATACGCAGTATTTT
14	few	TRBV19	TRBD2	TRBJ2-1	CASISWEGHAEQFF	TGTGCCAGTATCTCGTGGGAGGGCCACGCTGAGCAGTTCTTC
15	NA	TRBV14	TRBD2	TRBJ2-7	CASSQGQGGVYEQYF	TGTGCCAGCAGCCAAGGTCAGGGAGGGGTTTACGAGCAGTACTTC
14	few	TRBV24-1	TRBD1	TRBJ1-5	CATSEGTVNQPQHF	TGTGCCACCAGTGAGGGGACAGTTAATCAGCCCCAGCATTTT
14	NA	TRBV5-1	TRBD2	TRBJ2-7	CASRGLAGSNEQYF	TGCGCCAGCAGGGGACTAGCGGGAAGCAACGAGCAGTACTTC
16	NA	TRBV6-4	TRBD2	TRBJ2-3	CASSDLAGGSTDTQYF	TGTGCCAGCAGTGACCTAGCGGGAGGGTCGACAGATACGCAGTATTTT
16	many	TRBV3-1/TRBV3-2	NA	TRBJ1-1	CASSQDVTGWNTEAFF	TGTGCCAGCAGCCAAGATGTAACAGGCTGGAACACTGAAGCTTTCTTT
15	NA	TRBV24-1	TRBD2	TRBJ2-1	CATSDPREGHNEQFF	TGTGCCACCAGTGACCCGCGGGAGGGCCACAATGAGCAGTTCTTC
15	NA	TRBV11-3	NA	TRBJ2-1	CASSLGRGPGNEQFF	TGTGCCAGCAGCCTCGGGCGGGGGCCTGGCAATGAGCAGTTCTTC
14	NA	TRBV28	TRBD1	TRBJ1-5	CASSPGGSNQPQHF	TGTGCCAGCAGTCCAGGGGGGAGCAATCAGCCCCAGCATTTT
16	NA	TRBV27	TRBD1	TRBJ2-3	CASSLQGALRTDTQYF	TGTGCCAGCAGTTTACAGGGGGCGCTCCGCACAGATACGCAGTATTTT
13	NA	TRBV6-5	NA	TRBJ1-1	CASQERPEAKAFF	TGTGCCAGCCAAGAGAGGCCCGAAGCAAAGGCTTTCTTT
12	NA	TRBV7-2	NA	TRBJ1-5	CASSLYQEPQHF	TGTGCCAGCAGCTTATATCAGGAGCCCCAGCATTTT
16	NA	TRBV10-3	TRBD2	TRBJ2-1	CAISRTSPGSYNEQFF	TGTGCCATCAGTAGGACTAGCCCTGGCTCCTACAATGAGCAGTTCTTC
14	NA	TRBV18	TRBD1	TRBJ2-7	CASSRGTGLGEQYF	TGTGCCAGCTCACGCGGGACAGGGTTGGGCGAGCAGTACTTC
14	NA	TRBV9	NA	TRBJ1-6	CASRQTGDNSPLHF	TGTGCCAGCAGGCAAACAGGCGATAATTCACCCCTCCACTTT
13	NA	TRBV11-2	NA	TRBJ1-5	CASSLERGQPQHF	TGTGCCAGCAGCTTAGAGCGGGGACAGCCCCAGCATTTT
13	few	TRBV18	NA	TRBJ1-5	CASSIASNQPQHF	TGTGCCAGCTCAATAGCTAGCAATCAGCCCCAGCATTTT
15	NA	TRBV29-1	TRBD2	TRBJ2-5	CSAFRGTSGGETQYF	TGCAGCGCTTTCCGTGGGACTAGCGGGGGAGAGACCCAGTACTTC
16	NA	TRBV18	TRBD2	TRBJ2-1	CASSSPGTRAYNEQFF	TGTGCCAGCTCGTCTCCCGGGACTAGGGCCTACAATGAGCAGTTCTTC
16	NA	TRBV5-6	TRBD1	TRBJ2-5	CASSLGYTGGQETQYF	TGTGCCAGCAGCTTGGGATACACAGGGGGCCAAGAGACCCAGTACTTC
13	NA	TRBV4-1	NA	TRBJ2-5	CASSQETAETQYF	TGCGCCAGCAGCCAAGAAACAGCAGAGACCCAGTACTTC
16	NA	TRBV9	TRBD2	TRBJ2-1	CASSRSGRAGYNEQFF	TGTGCCAGCAGTCGTAGCGGGAGGGCCGGGTACAATGAGCAGTTCTTC
15	NA	TRBV30	NA	TRBJ1-3	CAWSVLGRGGNTIYF	TGTGCCTGGAGTGTACTTGGGAGAGGAGGAAACACCATATATTTT
15	NA	TRBV7-2	TRBD1	TRBJ1-1	CASSLGTGLNTEAFF	TGTGCCAGCAGCTTAGGGACAGGGTTGAACACTGAAGCTTTCTTT
21	few	TRBV2	TRBD1	TRBJ1-5	CASSEDFRLGRGPNSNQPQHF	TGTGCCAGCAGTGAAGATTTTAGGTTGGGTAGGGGGCCTAACAGCAATCAGCCCCAGCATTTT
14	NA	TRBV19	NA	TRBJ1-3	CASSPAGSGNTIYF	TGTGCCAGTAGCCCTGCGGGCTCTGGAAACACCATATATTTT
14	once	TRBV9	TRBD1	TRBJ1-1	CASSVQTGGTEAFF	TGTGCCAGCAGCGTTCAGACAGGGGGCACTGAAGCTTTCTTT
16	NA	TRBV4-2	NA	TRBJ1-4	CASSQGGVTGNEKLFF	TGTGCCAGCAGCCAAGGGGGGGTCACCGGGAATGAAAAACTGTTTTTT
12	NA	TRBV7-2	NA	TRBJ2-2	CASSPGQGSCFF	NA
16	NA	TRBV5-1	TRBD1	TRBJ1-1	CASSLGLYRGNTEAFF	TGCGCCAGCAGCTTGGGGTTATACAGGGGGAACACTGAAGCTTTCTTT
14	once	TRBV10-1	NA	TRBJ2-7	CASSEGGLSYEQYF	TGCGCCAGCAGTGAGGGGGGACTGTCCTACGAGCAGTACTTC
15	NA	TRBV3-1/TRBV3-2	TRBD2	TRBJ2-3	CASRRLAGAPDTQYF	TGTGCCAGCAGGCGACTAGCGGGAGCTCCAGATACGCAGTATTTT
14	NA	TRBV5-8	NA	TRBJ2-1	CASSLRDSGNEQFF	TGTGCCAGCAGCTTGCGGGATAGCGGCAATGAGCAGTTCTTC
16	NA	TRBV7-2	TRBD2	TRBJ2-1	CASSPNRLAGVNEQFF	TGTGCCAGCAGCCCCAACCGACTAGCGGGAGTCAATGAGCAGTTCTTC
15	NA	TRBV6-5	NA	TRBJ1-5	CASSYWSGSNQPQHF	TGTGCCAGCAGTTACTGGTCGGGGAGCAATCAGCCCCAGCATTTT
15	NA	TRBV28	NA	TRBJ1-5	CASSTPAARSEAQHF	TGTGCCAGCAGTACCCCGGCAGCGAGGAGTGAGGCCCAGCATTTT
13	once	TRBV30	NA	TRBJ1-4	CACPGGGSEKLFF	TGTGCCTGCCCTGGCGGGGGCAGTGAAAAACTGTTTTTT
14	NA	TRBV27	NA	TRBJ2-3	CASSSRQGTDTQYF	TGTGCCAGCAGTTCCCGACAGGGCACAGATACGCAGTATTTT
18	NA	TRBV4-2	TRBD2	TRBJ2-3	CASSRSLAGGGGTDTQYF	TGTGCCAGCAGCCGTAGCCTAGCGGGAGGCGGCGGCACAGATACGCAGTATTTT
16	NA	TRBV11-2	TRBD2	TRBJ2-2	CASSVSGRANTGELFF	TGTGCCAGCAGCGTTAGCGGGAGGGCGAACACCGGGGAGCTGTTTTTT
14	NA	TRBV19	NA	TRBJ1-1	CASSIVGGSTEAFF	TGTGCCAGTAGTATAGTCGGGGGATCCACTGAAGCTTTCTTT
15	NA	TRBV6-4	TRBD1	TRBJ1-4	CASSDLGQVSEKLFF	TGTGCCAGCAGTGACCTGGGACAGGTGAGTGAAAAACTGTTTTTT
13	NA	TRBV6-5	TRBD1	TRBJ1-4	CAGSGQGNEKLFF	TGTGCCGGATCCGGACAGGGGAATGAAAAACTGTTTTTT
15	NA	TRBV7-9	NA	TRBJ1-2	CASSLAQAGHYGYTF	TGTGCCAGCAGCTTAGCGCAGGCGGGCCACTATGGCTACACCTTC
15	NA	TRBV4-2	TRBD2	TRBJ2-1	CASSLRLAANNEQFF	TGTGCCAGCAGCCTCCGACTAGCGGCGAACAATGAGCAGTTCTTC
17	NA	TRBV28	TRBD2	TRBJ2-1	CASRPGTSGSSYNEQFF	TGTGCCAGCAGGCCCGGGACTAGCGGTAGCTCCTACAATGAGCAGTTCTTC